This T cell receptor beta chain was identified in a study of cytomegalovirus exposure and HLA in healthy donors. Primers for the PCR totalled 60 Vbeta and 13 Jbeta. The protocol was immunoSEQ multiplex PCR, while the TCRdb copy is restricted to in-frame clones and leaves out a portion. The data hold roughly 70,000 clones, with roughly four fifths observed a single time. This receptor was taken from a man younger than 35 in good health and CMV-seronegative. The sample comprised PBMCs.

CDR3 sequence reads: CASSRQNRGTEAFF. The CDR3 coding sequence is TGTGCCAGCAGCAGGCAAAACAGGGGCACTGAAGCTTTCTTT. The chain links TRBV7-2 to TRBJ1-1, with TRBD1 matching 7 bases. This CDR3 has 14 residues. V dropped 5 bases and J dropped 4; count of bases not matched to a gene: 7. Per germline, CDR1 SGHTA and CDR2 FQGNSA.